These 5 T cell receptor beta chains were all obtained from the same sample, sequenced in a study of a mutant IDH1 vaccine in newly diagnosed glioma. Sequencing was performed with immunoSEQ multiplex PCR; in TCRdb, only in-frame clones are kept and a portion is missing. The sample has 65,000 or so clones, around 83% seen once; the top ten hold 3.5% to 4.5%. Their cognate antigens are unknown. The time point here: week 23, last vaccination. Topical imiquimod was applied with each vaccine dose, which held 300 ug of mutant IDH1 20-mer peptide. The sample was PBMCs, taken from a glioma patient whose treatment included an IDH1 peptide vaccine. The receptor source for this set is a man in his thirties or forties with glioma.

The chain carries TRBV29-1 and TRBJ1-1, with TRBD1 matching over 7 bases. The J segment lost 1 base and the V segment lost 7 bases, leaving 15 bases of the junction unmatched. Per germline, CDR1 SQVTM and CDR2 ANQGSEA. The CDR3 is 16 residues long. The CDR3 DNA sequence: TGCAGCGCTATGGGACAGCCCTCCCCCAAGAACACTGAAGCTTTCTTT. Protein: CSAMGQPSPKNTEAFF.

The chain carries TRBV13 and TRBJ1-2; TRBD1 might be the D (6 bases). The CDR3 is 17 amino acids. Germline V gene sequence: CDR1 PRHDT, CDR2 FYEKMQ (reference sequence). V was cut by 2 bases and J by 0 bases, with 16 bases left in between. CDR3: CASSLNAGTTTNYGYTF. The CDR3 region has the DNA TGTGCCAGCAGCTTAAATGCCGGGACAACCACTAACTATGGCTACACCTTC.

V gene TRBV5-1 combines with J gene TRBJ2-7, with D possibly matching TRBD1 (5 bases). V was pared by 2 bases and J by 2 bases, with 11 bases between. This CDR3 has 14 amino acids. CDR1 is SGHRS and CDR2 is YFSETQ in the germline V gene. CDR3 coding DNA: TGCGCCAGCAGCTTTGTTACAGGAACCTACGAGCAGTACTTC. It encodes CASSFVTGTYEQYF. The whole variable domain, filled in from reference TRBV5-1 and TRBJ2-7, reads KAGVTQTPRYLIKTRGQQVTLSCSPISGHRSVSWYQQTPGQGLQFLFEYFSETQRNKGNFPGRFSGRQFSNSRSEMNVSTLELGDSALYLCASSFVTGTYEQYFGPGTRLTVT.

The chain couples TRBV6-5 to TRBJ2-7, with D possibly being TRBD1 or TRBD2 (5 bases each). Germline loops: CDR1 MNHEY, CDR2 SVGAGI. Trimming removed 6 bases at V and 2 bases at J, with 14 bases between. CDR3 length: 14 amino acids. The CDR3 region is CASRRGVGAYEQYF. CDR3 nucleotide sequence: TGTGCCAGCAGAAGGGGAGTTGGCGCCTACGAGCAGTACTTC.

The table lists this clone with a count of one. The genes are TRBV6-6 and TRBJ1-3, with D perhaps TRBD1 (6 bases). This CDR3 is built from 15 residues. Trimming stripped 5 bases from V and 4 bases from J, with 15 bases between. Looked up from germline, CDR1 is MNHNY and CDR2 is SVGAGI (reference sequence). CDR3 DNA sequence: TGTGCCAGCAGTACAAACAGGGATACGGGAAACACCATATATTTT. Protein: CASSTNRDTGNTIYF.